This entry describes one TCR beta chain. The CDR3 covers 13 residues. V was clipped by 8 bases and J by 2 bases; unmatched bases: 4. Germline V gene lookup returns CDR1 SNHLY and CDR2 FYNNEI. Data came from immunoSEQ multiplex PCR; TCRdb stores just in-frame clones and leaves some out. The sample yields tens of thousands of clones, roughly 71% seen once. The sample is drawn from a study of radiotherapy plus CTLA-4 blockade in lung cancer. This TCR derives from a human donor with non-small cell lung cancer whose response to radiotherapy plus ipilimumab could not be evaluated. The sequencing here drew on peripheral blood, taken from a patient treated with radiotherapy plus ipilimumab. The chain links TRBV2 to TRBJ1-1; 8 nucleotides match TRBD1. CDR3 sequence (DNA): TGTGCCAGCGGAGGACAGGGTAACACTGAAGCTTTCTTT. As protein: CASGGQGNTEAFF.